A single sample is the source of the 2 T cell receptor beta chains below, sequenced in a study of identical twins. Via MiXCR, TCRdb re-called the 5' RACE reads, giving one row per CDR3 protein. The table lists approximately 230,000 distinct CDR3 sequences, about 14% of them singletons. Source material: memory (CD45RO+) T cells sorted from blood. These receptors all come from a woman aged 18-30 years in good health.

This clonotype was recorded a few times. The gene calls are TRBV19 and TRBJ1-2, with D perhaps TRBD1 (5 bases). CDR1 LNHDA and CDR2 SQIVND come from the germline V gene (reference sequence). V lost 0 bases to trimming and J lost 4 bases, with 9 bases between them. The CDR3 has 14 residues. The CDR3 nucleotides read TGTGCCAGTAGTATAGACAGGGTGACCTATGGCTACACCTTC. Its protein is CASSIDRVTYGYTF.

This chain uses TRBV11-2 with TRBJ2-2, with 8 bases identical to TRBD2. The CDR3 runs 16 residues. The V segment lost 6 bases and the J segment 3 bases; nucleotides outside the gene matches: 9. CDR1 and CDR2 (germline): SGHAT, FQNNGV. The CDR3 DNA reads as TGTGCCAGCAGTCCCAGTACGGGGGGGCACACCGGGGAGCTGTTTTTT. Protein sequence: CASSPSTGGHTGELFF.